The rows below give T cell receptor beta chains drawn from one sample of a study of blood T cells in healthy people across ages. From the 5' RACE reads, TCRdb called clonotypes with MiXCR, one entry per CDR3 protein. Among 350,000 to 450,000 distinct CDR3 sequences listed, about 49% were seen once. The specimen sequenced was blood. The receptors originated from a man between 60 and 75 years old in good health. CDR3s include the opening cysteine and the closing phenylalanine or tryptophan. A D gene is named only where the DNA matches it firmly. Clone size is given for some rows only: seen once, a few or many times, or a class if the clone is expanded.

abundance	j_gene	d_gene	v_gene	CDR3aa	CDR3nt
many	TRBJ2-4	.	TRBV20-1	CSARVGNIQYF	TGCAGTGCTAGAGTGGGAAACATTCAGTACTTC
few	TRBJ2-1	.	TRBV7-9	CASSRGDLNEQFF	TGTGCCAGCAGCCGAGGGGACCTCAATGAGCAGTTCTTC
.	TRBJ1-1	.	TRBV20-1	CSARDAGYKAFF	TGCAGTGCTAGAGACGCGGGGTATAAAGCTTTCTTT
.	TRBJ2-2	.	TRBV29-1	CSGRNPRGGGELFF	TGCAGCGGGCGTAACCCGAGGGGCGGCGGGGAGCTGTTTTTT
few	TRBJ1-1	.	TRBV12-3/TRBV12-4	CASGGGGHLGTEAFF	TGTGCCAGCGGGGGGGGGGGACATCTTGGGACTGAAGCTTTCTTT
.	TRBJ2-7	.	TRBV24-1	CATSDSRTAYNEQYF	TGTGCCACCAGTGATTCGCGGACAGCCTACAATGAGCAGTACTTC
once	TRBJ2-3	TRBD2	TRBV6-6	CASSRRGRREETDTQYF	TGTGCCAGCAGTCGGCGGGGGAGAAGGGAAGAGACAGATACGCAGTATTTT
few	TRBJ2-7	.	TRBV10-3	CAISTDSFYEQYF	TGTGCCATCAGCACCGACTCCTTCTACGAGCAGTACTTC
.	TRBJ1-2	TRBD1	TRBV5-1	CASSPPGQGNGYTF	TGCGCCAGCAGCCCGCCGGGACAGGGGAATGGCTACACCTTC
few	TRBJ2-1	.	TRBV18	CASSPQSNEQFF	TGTGCCAGCTCACCGCAATCTAATGAGCAGTTCTTC
.	TRBJ2-3	TRBD2	TRBV28	CASENTGTSGREVPDTQYF	TGTGCCAGCGAGAACACCGGGACTAGCGGGAGGGAGGTCCCAGATACGCAGTATTTT
.	TRBJ2-1	.	TRBV7-8	CASSLRLALGNEQFF	TGTGCCAGCAGCTTAAGGCTAGCGTTGGGCAATGAGCAGTTCTTC
.	TRBJ2-3	.	TRBV5-1	CASSAGLQTDTQYF	TGCGCCAGCAGCGCAGGACTCCAAACAGATACGCAGTATTTT
.	TRBJ2-2	.	TRBV20-1	CSISRGAWRAGGSGELFF	TGCAGCATCTCCCGGGGAGCGTGGAGGGCAGGGGGATCCGGGGAGCTGTTTTTT
.	TRBJ2-7	TRBD1	TRBV10-3	CASAGTDYEQYF	TGTGCCAGTGCCGGGACAGACTACGAGCAGTACTTC
many	TRBJ2-1	TRBD2	TRBV27	CASSLYWTSGRKYNEQFF	TGTGCCAGCAGTCTTTACTGGACTAGCGGGAGGAAATACAATGAGCAGTTCTTC
.	TRBJ2-1	.	TRBV7-9	CASSQPSQGRSYNEQFF	TGTGCCAGCAGCCAACCTAGTCAGGGCAGAAGTTACAATGAGCAGTTCTTC
few	TRBJ2-7	.	TRBV5-1	CASSLGKDPYEQYF	TGCGCCAGCAGCTTGGGTAAAGACCCCTACGAGCAGTACTTC
.	TRBJ1-1	TRBD1	TRBV29-1	CSVAQGGSEAFF	TGCAGCGTTGCACAGGGGGGATCTGAAGCTTTCTTT
.	TRBJ2-7	.	TRBV7-2	CASSLGSLAPSSYEQYF	TGTGCCAGCAGCTTAGGATCTCTAGCCCCCAGCTCCTACGAGCAGTACTTC
.	TRBJ2-2	TRBD1	TRBV29-1	CSVRTGTGELFF	TGTAGCGTACGGACAGGGACCGGGGAGCTGTTTTTT
.	TRBJ2-3	TRBD1	TRBV12-3/TRBV12-4	CASGRDRDTQYF	TGTGCCAGCGGCAGGGACAGAGATACGCAGTATTTT
.	TRBJ2-7	TRBD2	TRBV10-3	CASSASGRTGGYEQYF	TGTGCCAGCAGCGCGAGCGGGAGGACAGGAGGCTACGAGCAGTACTTC
few	TRBJ2-5	.	TRBV11-1	CASSLELGKETQYF	TGTGCCAGCAGCTTAGAACTGGGGAAGGAGACCCAGTACTTC
few	TRBJ1-2	.	TRBV5-1	CASSPPKAGRYTF	TGCGCCAGCAGCCCCCCCAAGGCAGGGCGCTACACCTTC
.	TRBJ2-5	.	TRBV7-9	CASSLGPGLPQETQYF	TGTGCCAGCAGCTTAGGCCCGGGGCTCCCTCAAGAGACCCAGTACTTC
once	TRBJ2-4	TRBD1	TRBV2	CASSGQGRSGAKNIQYF	TGTGCCAGCAGCGGACAGGGGAGAAGCGGGGCCAAAAACATTCAGTACTTC
.	TRBJ2-5	TRBD2	TRBV5-1	CASNLASGVQETQYF	TGCGCCAGCAACTTGGCTAGCGGGGTTCAAGAGACCCAGTACTTC
.	TRBJ2-1	.	TRBV25-1	CASSEWRDDEQFF	TGTGCCAGCAGTGAATGGAGGGACGATGAGCAGTTCTTC
.	TRBJ2-1	.	TRBV21-1	CASSNPLFSGVSGEQFF	TGTGCCAGCAGCAACCCATTGTTTAGCGGGGTCTCCGGAGAGCAGTTCTTC
.	TRBJ1-2	.	TRBV7-9	CASSLGGTASSGGYTF	TGTGCCAGCAGCTTAGGAGGGACTGCCTCAAGTGGTGGCTACACCTTC
.	TRBJ1-2	TRBD1	TRBV7-2	CASSLAPQGAGGYTF	TGTGCCAGCAGCTTAGCGCCCCAGGGGGCAGGAGGCTACACCTTC
.	TRBJ2-3	.	TRBV7-2	CASSLPPRDTQYF	TGTGCCAGCAGCTTGCCTCCAAGAGATACGCAGTATTTT
.	TRBJ2-1	.	TRBV7-9	CALEAGAGGSEQFF	TGTGCTTTGGAGGCGGGGGCAGGAGGGAGTGAGCAGTTCTTC
few	TRBJ2-3	.	TRBV3-1	CASSRLGTDTQYF	TGTGCCAGCAGCCGTCTGGGCACAGATACGCAGTATTTT
.	TRBJ2-3	.	TRBV5-5	CASSRQMVGNSDTQYF	TGTGCCAGCAGCCGCCAGATGGTGGGAAATTCAGATACGCAGTATTTT
.	TRBJ2-1	TRBD2	TRBV11-3	CASSRGTSNRNEQFF	TGTGCCAGTTCTAGGGGGACTAGCAATCGCAATGAGCAGTTCTTC